The present T cell receptor (beta chain) was sequenced within a study of T-cell reconstitution after alpha-beta-depleted transplantation in children. During its preparation, the TCRbeta library received unique molecular identifiers. TCRdb redid the calling of the PCR reads with MiXCR, one entry per CDR3 protein. This table holds about 460,000 distinct CDR3 sequences, around an eighth found once. V was shortened by 6 bases and J by 8 bases, with 20 bases between the two germline ends. Per the germline V gene, CDR1 is SQVTM and CDR2 is ANQGSEA. The CDR3 contains 14 residues. This clonotype was seen at least ten times.

J is TRBJ2-4 and V is TRBV29-1; D possibly corresponds to TRBD2 (6 bases). This receptor was taken from a human donor who donated a stem cell graft to a child with combined immunodeficiency. The sequencing used PBMCs from the stem cell graft donor, collected from the stem cell graft. CDR3 in DNA: TGCAGCGTCGCAGCAGGCCAGGGAGGAGACATTCAGTACTTC. It specifies CSVAAGQGGDIQYF.